This T cell receptor (beta chain) was documented in a study of blood T cell repertoires in COVID-19. About the research overall: Researchers got acute and convalescent COVID-19 samples from the United States, Italy and Spain.

Per the study methods: Reference gene primer amplification in the assay estimated nucleated cell counts. Only in-frame clones appear in the TCRdb table, and some are missing; sequencing was by immunoSEQ multiplex PCR. That table furnishes V, J and clone size, whereas the DNA furnished D and trimming. The sample holds about 160,000 clones, around 77% seen once. This clone was counted a single time. Per the germline V gene, CDR1 is SGHTA and CDR2 is FQGNSA. The V end lost 5 bases, the J end lost 12 bases, and 17 bases lay between the germline ends. This CDR3 comprises 13 residues. The origin of this receptor is a man aged 65 to 79 with acute or convalescent COVID-19. Sequencing was done on a sample of peripheral blood. The chain joins TRBV7-2 to TRBJ2-1, with a tentative D call TRBD2 (6 bases). CDR3 amino acids: CASSPRGSGGQFF. The CDR3 nucleotides read TGTGCCAGCAGCCCTAGAGGCTCCGGGGGGCAGTTCTTC. The whole variable domain, remainder taken from reference TRBV7-2 and TRBJ2-1, is GAGVSQSPSNKVTEKGKDVELRCDPISGHTALYWYRQSLGQGLEFLIYFQGNSAPDKSGLPSDRFSAERTGGSVSTLTIQRTQQEDSAVYLCASSPRGSGGQFFGPGTRLTVL.